This entry describes one T cell receptor beta chain. Its antigen is not yet known. One base away there is no much larger clone; base qualities are not given. This sample is part of a study of T cell changes during pregnancy in multiple sclerosis (dated 2019 in TCRdb). About the full investigation: Changes in the T cell repertoire over the course of pregnancy were examined in this study in women with multiple sclerosis.

For this chain, trimming is 0 bases at the V end and 1 base at the J end, and the number of junction bases without a gene match is 3. CDR1 is given as SGDLS and CDR2 as YYNGEE, both from the germline V gene. From the cysteine through the phenylalanine, the CDR3 covers 16 amino acids. The only DNA kept is the CDR3, 48 bases in frame from the first base. Library creation used the immunoSEQ multiplex PCR assay. The immuneACCESS repertoire file appears here via TCRdb, limited to in-frame rearrangements. These files lack a portion of the clones; in checked studies, under half of the deficit traces to unresolved V genes, and the cause of the others is not known. In all, the sample holds roughly 88,000 clones, and 92% of those were seen once. Of the sample, approximately 1.4% is held by the ten largest clones.

Sequences were derived from peripheral blood, sampled in the first trimester of pregnancy. The V gene is TRBV9 and the J gene is TRBJ2-1; a stretch of 8 junction bases matches TRBD2. This receptor was obtained from a female donor with multiple sclerosis, enrolled in a pregnancy study. In nucleotide form, the sequence is TGTGCCAGCAGCGTAGGACTAGCGTTTTCCTACAATGAGCAGTTCTTC. It is translated as CASSVGLAFSYNEQFF.